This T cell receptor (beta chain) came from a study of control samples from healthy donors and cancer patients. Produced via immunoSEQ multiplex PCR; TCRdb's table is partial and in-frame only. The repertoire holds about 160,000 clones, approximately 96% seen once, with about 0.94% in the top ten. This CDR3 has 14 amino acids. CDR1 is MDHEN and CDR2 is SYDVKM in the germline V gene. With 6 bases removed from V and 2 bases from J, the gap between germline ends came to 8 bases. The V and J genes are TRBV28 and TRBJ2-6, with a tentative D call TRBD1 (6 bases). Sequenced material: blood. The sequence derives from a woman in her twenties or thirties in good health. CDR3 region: CASRTGTGANVLTF. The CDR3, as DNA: TGTGCCAGCAGAACAGGGACTGGGGCCAACGTCCTGACTTTC.